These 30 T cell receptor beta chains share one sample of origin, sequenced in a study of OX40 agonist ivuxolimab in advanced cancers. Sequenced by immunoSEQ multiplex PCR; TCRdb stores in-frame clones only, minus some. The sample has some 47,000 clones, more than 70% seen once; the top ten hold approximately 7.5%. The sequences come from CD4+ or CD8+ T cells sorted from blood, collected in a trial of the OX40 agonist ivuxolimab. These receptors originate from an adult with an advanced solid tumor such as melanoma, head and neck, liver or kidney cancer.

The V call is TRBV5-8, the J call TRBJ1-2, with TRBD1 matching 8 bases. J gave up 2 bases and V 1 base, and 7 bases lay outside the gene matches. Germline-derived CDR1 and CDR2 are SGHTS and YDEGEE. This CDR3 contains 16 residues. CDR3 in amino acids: CASSLNTGGVNYGYTF. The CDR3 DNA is TGTGCCAGCAGCTTGAATACAGGGGGAGTAAACTATGGCTACACCTTC.

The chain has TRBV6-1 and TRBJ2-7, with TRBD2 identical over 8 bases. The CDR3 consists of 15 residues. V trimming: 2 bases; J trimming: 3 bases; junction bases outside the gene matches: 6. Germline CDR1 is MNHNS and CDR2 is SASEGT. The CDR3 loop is CASSERGGSNYEQYF. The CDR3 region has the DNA TGTGCCAGCAGTGAACGGGGGGGGTCTAACTACGAGCAGTACTTC.

This CDR3 reads CASSPLRGGGSTDTQYF. CDR3 in DNA: TGTGCCAGCAGCCCCCTAAGGGGCGGGGGAAGCACAGATACGCAGTATTTT. The chain recombines TRBV14 with TRBJ2-3; TRBD2 aligns across 7 bases. J lost 0 bases, V lost 4 bases, and 10 bases had no gene match. Germline V lookup: CDR1 SGHDN, CDR2 FVKESK. This CDR3 has 17 amino acids.

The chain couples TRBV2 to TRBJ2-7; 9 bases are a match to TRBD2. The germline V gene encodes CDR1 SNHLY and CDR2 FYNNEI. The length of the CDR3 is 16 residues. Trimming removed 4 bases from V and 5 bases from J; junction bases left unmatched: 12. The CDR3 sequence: CASSVDREVAGDEQYF. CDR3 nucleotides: TGTGCCAGCAGTGTCGATCGGGAAGTAGCGGGAGACGAGCAGTACTTC.

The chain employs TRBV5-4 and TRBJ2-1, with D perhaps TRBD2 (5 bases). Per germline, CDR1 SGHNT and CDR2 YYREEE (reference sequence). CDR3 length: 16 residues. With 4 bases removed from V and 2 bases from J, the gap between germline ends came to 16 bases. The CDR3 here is CASSLGGPGPYNEQFF. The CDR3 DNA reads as TGTGCCAGCAGCCTCGGAGGCCCTGGCCCCTACAATGAGCAGTTCTTC.

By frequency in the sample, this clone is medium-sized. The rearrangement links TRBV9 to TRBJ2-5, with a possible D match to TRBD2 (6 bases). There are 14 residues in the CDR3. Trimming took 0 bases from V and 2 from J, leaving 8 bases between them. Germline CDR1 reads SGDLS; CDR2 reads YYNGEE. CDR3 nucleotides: TGTGCCAGCAGCGTAGCTAGCGCGCAAGAGACCCAGTACTTC. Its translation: CASSVASAQETQYF.

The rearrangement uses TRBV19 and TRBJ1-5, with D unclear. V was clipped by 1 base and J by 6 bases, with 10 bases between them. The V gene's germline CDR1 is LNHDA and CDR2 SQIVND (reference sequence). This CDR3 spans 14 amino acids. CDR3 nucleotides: TGTGCCAGTAGTATAGCAGAACAAAGTCAGCCCCAGCATTTT. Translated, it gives CASSIAEQSQPQHF. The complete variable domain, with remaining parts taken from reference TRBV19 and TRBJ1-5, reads DGGITQSPKYLFRKEGQNVTLSCEQNLNHDAMYWYRQDPGQGLRLIYYSQIVNDFQKGDIAEGYSVSREKKESFPLTVTSAQKNPTAFYLCASSIAEQSQPQHFGDGTRLSIL.

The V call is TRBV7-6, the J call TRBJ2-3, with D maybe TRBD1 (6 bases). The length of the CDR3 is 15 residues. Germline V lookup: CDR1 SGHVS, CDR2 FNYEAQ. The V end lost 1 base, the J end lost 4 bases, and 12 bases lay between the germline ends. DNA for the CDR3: TGTGCCAGCAGCTTAGGGCAGGGGAAGCCAGATACGCAGTATTTT. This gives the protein CASSLGQGKPDTQYF.

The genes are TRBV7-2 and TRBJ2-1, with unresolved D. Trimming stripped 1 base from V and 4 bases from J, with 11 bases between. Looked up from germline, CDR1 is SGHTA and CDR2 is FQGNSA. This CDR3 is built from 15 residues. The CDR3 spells CASSLGAAPYNEQFF. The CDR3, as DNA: TGTGCCAGCAGCTTAGGTGCGGCCCCATACAATGAGCAGTTCTTC.

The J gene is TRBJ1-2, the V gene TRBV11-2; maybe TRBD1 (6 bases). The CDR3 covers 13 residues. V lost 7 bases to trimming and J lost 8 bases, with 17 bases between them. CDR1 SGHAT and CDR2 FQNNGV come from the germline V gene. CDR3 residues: CASTPSGGRGYTF. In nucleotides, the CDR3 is TGTGCCAGCACCCCTTCGGGGGGCCGGGGCTACACCTTC.

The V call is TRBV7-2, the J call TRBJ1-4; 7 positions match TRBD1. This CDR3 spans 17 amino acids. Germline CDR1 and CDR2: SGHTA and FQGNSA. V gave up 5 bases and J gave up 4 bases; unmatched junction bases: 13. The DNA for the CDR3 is TGTGCCAGCAGCCGCCTGGTGGGGACAGCTTATAATGAAAAACTGTTTTTT. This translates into CASSRLVGTAYNEKLFF.

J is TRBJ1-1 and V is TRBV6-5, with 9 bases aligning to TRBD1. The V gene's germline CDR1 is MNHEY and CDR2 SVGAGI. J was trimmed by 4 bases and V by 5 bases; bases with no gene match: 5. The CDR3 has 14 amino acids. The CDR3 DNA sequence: TGTGCCAGCAGTGCTACAGGGGGCGGCACTGAAGCTTTCTTT. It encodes CASSATGGGTEAFF.

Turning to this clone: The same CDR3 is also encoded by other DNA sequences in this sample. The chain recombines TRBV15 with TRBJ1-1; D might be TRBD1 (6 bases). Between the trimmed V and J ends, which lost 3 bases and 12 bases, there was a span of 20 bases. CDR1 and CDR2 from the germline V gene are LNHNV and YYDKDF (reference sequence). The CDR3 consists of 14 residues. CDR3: CATSRDGGARGTFF. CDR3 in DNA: TGTGCCACCAGCAGGGACGGGGGCGCTAGAGGGACTTTCTTT.

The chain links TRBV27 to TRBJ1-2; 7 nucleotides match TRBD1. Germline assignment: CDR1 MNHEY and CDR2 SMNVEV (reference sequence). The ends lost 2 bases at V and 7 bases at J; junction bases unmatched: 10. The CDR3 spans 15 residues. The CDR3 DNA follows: TGTGCCAGCAGTTTAGAAAGGGGGCGTAGTGGTGGCTACACCTTC. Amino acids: CASSLERGRSGGYTF.

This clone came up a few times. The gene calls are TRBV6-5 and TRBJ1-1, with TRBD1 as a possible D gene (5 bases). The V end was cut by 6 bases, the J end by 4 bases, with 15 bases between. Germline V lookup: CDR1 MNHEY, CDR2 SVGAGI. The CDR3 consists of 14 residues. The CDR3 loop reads CASRSAGLSTEAFF. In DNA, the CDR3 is TGTGCCAGCAGGTCCGCAGGGTTGAGCACTGAAGCTTTCTTT.

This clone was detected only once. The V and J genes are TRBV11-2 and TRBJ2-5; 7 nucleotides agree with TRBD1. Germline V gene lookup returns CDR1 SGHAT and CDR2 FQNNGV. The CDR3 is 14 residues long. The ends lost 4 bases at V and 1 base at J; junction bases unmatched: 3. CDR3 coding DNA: TGTGCCAGCAGCTCCGACAGGGTCCAAGAGACCCAGTACTTC. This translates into CASSSDRVQETQYF.

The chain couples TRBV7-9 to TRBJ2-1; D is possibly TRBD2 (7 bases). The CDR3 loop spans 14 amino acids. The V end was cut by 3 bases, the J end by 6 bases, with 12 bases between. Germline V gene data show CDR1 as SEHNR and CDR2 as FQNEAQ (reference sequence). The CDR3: CASSLGGRGNEQFF. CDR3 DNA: TGTGCCAGCAGCTTGGGGGGGCGAGGCAATGAGCAGTTCTTC. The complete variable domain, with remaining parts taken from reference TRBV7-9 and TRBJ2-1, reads DTGVSQNPRHKITKRGQNVTFRCDPISEHNRLYWYRQTLGQGPEFLTYFQNEAQLEKSRLLSDRFSAERPKGSFSTLEIQRTEQGDSAMYLCASSLGGRGNEQFFGPGTRLTVL.

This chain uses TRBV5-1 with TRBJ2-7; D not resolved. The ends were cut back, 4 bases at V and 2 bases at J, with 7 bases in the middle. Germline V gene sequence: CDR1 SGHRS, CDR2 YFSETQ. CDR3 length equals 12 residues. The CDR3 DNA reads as TGCGCCAGCAGCCCGGACCCCTACGAGCAGTACTTC. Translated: CASSPDPYEQYF.

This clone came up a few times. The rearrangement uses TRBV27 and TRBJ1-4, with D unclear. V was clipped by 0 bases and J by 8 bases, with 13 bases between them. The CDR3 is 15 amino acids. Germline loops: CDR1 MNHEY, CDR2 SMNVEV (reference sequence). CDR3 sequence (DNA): TGTGCCAGCAGTTTATCCGGATCGCAGTCAGAAAAACTGTTTTTT. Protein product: CASSLSGSQSEKLFF.

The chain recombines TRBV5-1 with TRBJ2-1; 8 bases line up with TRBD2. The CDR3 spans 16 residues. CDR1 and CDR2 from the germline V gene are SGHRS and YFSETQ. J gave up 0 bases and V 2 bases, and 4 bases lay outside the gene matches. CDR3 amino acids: CASSLSGSFSYNEQFF. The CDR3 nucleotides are TGCGCCAGCAGCTTAAGCGGGAGCTTCTCCTACAATGAGCAGTTCTTC.

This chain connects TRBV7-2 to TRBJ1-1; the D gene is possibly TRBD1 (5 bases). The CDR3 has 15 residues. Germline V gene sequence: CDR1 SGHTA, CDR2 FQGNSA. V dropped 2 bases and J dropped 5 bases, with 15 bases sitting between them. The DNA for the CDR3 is TGTGCCAGCAGCTTAAATGGGGGAACGGGGACTGAAGCTTTCTTT. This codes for CASSLNGGTGTEAFF. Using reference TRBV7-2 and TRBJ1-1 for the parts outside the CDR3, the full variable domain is GAGVSQSPSNKVTEKGKDVELRCDPISGHTALYWYRQSLGQGLEFLIYFQGNSAPDKSGLPSDRFSAERTGGSVSTLTIQRTQQEDSAVYLCASSLNGGTGTEAFFGQGTRLTVV.

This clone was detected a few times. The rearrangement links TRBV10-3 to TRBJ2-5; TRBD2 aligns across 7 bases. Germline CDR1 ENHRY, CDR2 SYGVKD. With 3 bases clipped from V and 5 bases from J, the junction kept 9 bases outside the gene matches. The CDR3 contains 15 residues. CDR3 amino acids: CAISDSQTSPETQYF. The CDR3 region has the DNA TGTGCCATCAGTGACTCCCAGACTAGCCCCGAGACCCAGTACTTC.

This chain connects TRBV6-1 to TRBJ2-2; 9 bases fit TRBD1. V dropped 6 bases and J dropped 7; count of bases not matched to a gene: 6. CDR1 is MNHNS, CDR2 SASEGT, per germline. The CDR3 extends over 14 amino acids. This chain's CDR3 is CASRIQGAIGELFF. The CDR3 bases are TGTGCCAGCAGAATACAGGGGGCAATCGGGGAGCTGTTTTTT.

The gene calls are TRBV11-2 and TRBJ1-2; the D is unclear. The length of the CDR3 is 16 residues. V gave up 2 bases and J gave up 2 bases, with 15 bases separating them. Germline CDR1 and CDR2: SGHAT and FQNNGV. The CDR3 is CASSLSPGGWNYGYTF. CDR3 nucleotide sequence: TGTGCCAGCAGCTTATCTCCGGGAGGATGGAACTATGGCTACACCTTC.

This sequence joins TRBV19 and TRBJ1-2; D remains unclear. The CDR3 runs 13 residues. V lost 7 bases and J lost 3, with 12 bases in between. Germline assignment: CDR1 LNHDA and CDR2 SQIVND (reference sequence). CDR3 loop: CASNSQDYYGYTF. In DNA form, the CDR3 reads TGTGCCAGTAATTCTCAGGACTACTATGGCTACACCTTC.

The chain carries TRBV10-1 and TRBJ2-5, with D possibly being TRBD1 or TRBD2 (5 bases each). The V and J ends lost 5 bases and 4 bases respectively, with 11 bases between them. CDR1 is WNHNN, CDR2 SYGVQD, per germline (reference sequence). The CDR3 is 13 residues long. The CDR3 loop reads CASSRGAGETQYF. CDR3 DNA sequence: TGCGCCAGCAGTCGGGGCGCGGGAGAGACCCAGTACTTC.

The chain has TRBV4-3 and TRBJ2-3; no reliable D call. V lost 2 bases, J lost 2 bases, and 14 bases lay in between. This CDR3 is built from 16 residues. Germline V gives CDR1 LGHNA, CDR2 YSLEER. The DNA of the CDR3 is TGCGCCAGCAGCCAATACCTCCCTTCCTCCACAGATACGCAGTATTTT. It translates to CASSQYLPSSTDTQYF.

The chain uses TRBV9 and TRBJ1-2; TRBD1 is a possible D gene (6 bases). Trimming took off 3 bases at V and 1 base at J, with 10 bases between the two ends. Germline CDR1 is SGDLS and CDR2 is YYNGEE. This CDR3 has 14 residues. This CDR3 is CASSAGDNNYGYTF. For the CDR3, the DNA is TGTGCCAGCAGCGCTGGGGACAATAACTATGGCTACACCTTC.

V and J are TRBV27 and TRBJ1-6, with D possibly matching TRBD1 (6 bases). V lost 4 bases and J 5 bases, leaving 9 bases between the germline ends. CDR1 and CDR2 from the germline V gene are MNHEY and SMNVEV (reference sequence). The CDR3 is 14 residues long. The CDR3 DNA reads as TGTGCCAGCAGTTCCCACAGGGATAATTCACCCCTCCACTTT. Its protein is CASSSHRDNSPLHF.

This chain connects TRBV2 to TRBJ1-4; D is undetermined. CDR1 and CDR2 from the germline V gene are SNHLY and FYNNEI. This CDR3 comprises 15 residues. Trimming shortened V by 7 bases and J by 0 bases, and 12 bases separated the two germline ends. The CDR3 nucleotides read TGTGCCAGCACCCGACACGTTGCAACTAATGAAAAACTGTTTTTT. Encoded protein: CASTRHVATNEKLFF.